This T cell receptor beta chain stems from a study of T cell responses to AZD1222 COVID-19 vaccine. This clone was seen more than once but under ten times. This CDR3 has 14 amino acids. Trimming shortened V by 4 bases and J by 4 bases, and 13 bases separated the two germline ends. Measured with immunoSEQ multiplex PCR; TCRdb has only the in-frame clones, and not every one. Of about 110,000 clones in the sample, about 88% were seen once. The input for sequencing was peripheral blood, taken on day 0 of AZD1222 vaccination. The chain is built from TRBV23-1 and TRBJ1-2, with a possible D match to TRBD1 (6 bases). TRBV23-1 carries the ORF label, with uncertain function. The clonotype comes from an adult in good health. CDR3 protein: CASSPSGQRYGYTF. CDR3 nucleotides: TGCGCCAGCAGTCCGTCCGGACAGCGCTATGGCTACACCTTC.